This T cell receptor beta chain was identified during a study of CD8 T cells in Susac syndrome. Germline CDR1 MDHEN, CDR2 SYDVKM. With 8 bases removed from V and 6 bases from J, the gap between germline ends came to 23 bases. The CDR3 totals 15 residues. The authors reverse transcribed roughly 0.5 to 1 ug RNA with random hexamers. Amplification of TCR beta CDR3 used immunoSEQ multiplex PCR across 54 Vbeta and 13 Jbeta. TCRdb re-analysed the immunoSEQ multiplex PCR reads in MiXCR, keeping a single row per CDR3 protein. The sample carries approximately 300,000 distinct CDR3 sequences, about 89% recorded once.

This TCR was sampled from a human donor with multiple sclerosis. V is TRBV28 and J is TRBJ2-7; D possibly corresponds to TRBD1 (6 bases). The sample comprised CD8+ T cells from PBMCs. CDR3 protein: CASSASGRGEGEQYF. The CDR3 bases are TGTGCCAGCTCCGCATCGGGCAGGGGAGAGGGCGAGCAGTACTTC.